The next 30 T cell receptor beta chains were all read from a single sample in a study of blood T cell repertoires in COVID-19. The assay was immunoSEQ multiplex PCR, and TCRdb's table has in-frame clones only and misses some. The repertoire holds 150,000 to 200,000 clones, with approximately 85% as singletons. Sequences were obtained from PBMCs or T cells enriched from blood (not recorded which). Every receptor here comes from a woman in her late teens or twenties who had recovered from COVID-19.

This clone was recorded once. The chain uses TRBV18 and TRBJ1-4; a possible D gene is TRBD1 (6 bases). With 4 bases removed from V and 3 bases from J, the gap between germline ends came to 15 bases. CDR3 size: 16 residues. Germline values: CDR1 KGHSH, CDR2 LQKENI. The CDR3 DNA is TGTGCCAGCTCACGTGCGAGGGGGGGAGCTAATGAAAAACTGTTTTTT. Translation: CASSRARGGANEKLFF.

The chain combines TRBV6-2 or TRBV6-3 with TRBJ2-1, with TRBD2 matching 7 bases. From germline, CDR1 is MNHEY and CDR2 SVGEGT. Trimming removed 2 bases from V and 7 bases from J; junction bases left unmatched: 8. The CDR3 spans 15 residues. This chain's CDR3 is CASSYVGRGTNEQFF. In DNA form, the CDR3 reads TGTGCCAGCAGTTACGTCGGGCGGGGGACGAATGAGCAGTTCTTC.

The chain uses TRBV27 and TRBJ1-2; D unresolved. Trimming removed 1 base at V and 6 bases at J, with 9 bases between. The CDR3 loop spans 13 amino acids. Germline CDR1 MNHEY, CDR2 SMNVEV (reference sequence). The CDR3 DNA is TGTGCCAGCAGTTTATTTAACGGGGATGGCTACACCTTC. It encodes CASSLFNGDGYTF.

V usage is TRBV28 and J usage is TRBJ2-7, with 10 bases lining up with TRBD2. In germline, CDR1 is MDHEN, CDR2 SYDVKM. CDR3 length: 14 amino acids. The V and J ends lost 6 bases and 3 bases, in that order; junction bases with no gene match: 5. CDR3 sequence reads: CASRLAGGFYEQYF. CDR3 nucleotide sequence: TGTGCCAGCAGATTAGCGGGAGGTTTCTACGAGCAGTACTTC. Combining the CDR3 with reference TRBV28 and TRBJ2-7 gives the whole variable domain DVKVTQSSRYLVKRTGEKVFLECVQDMDHENMFWYRQDPGLGLRLIYFSYDVKMKEKGDIPEGYSVSREKKERFSLILESASTNQTSMYLCASRLAGGFYEQYFGPGTRLTVT.

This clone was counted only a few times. CDR3 in amino acids: CASSLGAGALDTQYF. CDR3 bases: TGTGCCAGCAGCTTAGGGGCGGGAGCCTTAGATACGCAGTATTTT. The V gene is TRBV11-1, the J gene TRBJ2-3; 7 positions agree with TRBD2. This CDR3 contains 15 residues. V dropped 1 base and J dropped 5; count of bases not matched to a gene: 6. Per germline, CDR1 SGHAT and CDR2 FQDESV (reference sequence).

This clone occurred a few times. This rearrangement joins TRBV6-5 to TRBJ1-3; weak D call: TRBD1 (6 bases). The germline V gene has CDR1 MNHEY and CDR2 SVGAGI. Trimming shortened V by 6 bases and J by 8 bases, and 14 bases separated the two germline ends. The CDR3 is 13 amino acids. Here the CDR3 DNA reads TGTGCCAGCAGGAGCAGGGGCGGGCACACCATATATTTT. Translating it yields CASRSRGGHTIYF.

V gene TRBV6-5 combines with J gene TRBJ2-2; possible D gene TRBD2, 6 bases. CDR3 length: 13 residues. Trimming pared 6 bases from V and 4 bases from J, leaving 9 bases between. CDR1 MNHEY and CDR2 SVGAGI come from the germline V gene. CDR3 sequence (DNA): TGTGCCAGCAGGGGGACTTCCACCGGGGAGCTGTTTTTT. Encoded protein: CASRGTSTGELFF.

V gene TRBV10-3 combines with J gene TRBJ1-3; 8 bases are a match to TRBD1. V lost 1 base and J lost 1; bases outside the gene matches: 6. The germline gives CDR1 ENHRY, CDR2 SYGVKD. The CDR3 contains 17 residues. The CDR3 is CAISEYGQGSSGNTIYF. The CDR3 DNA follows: TGTGCCATCAGTGAGTACGGACAGGGAAGTTCTGGAAACACCATATATTTT.

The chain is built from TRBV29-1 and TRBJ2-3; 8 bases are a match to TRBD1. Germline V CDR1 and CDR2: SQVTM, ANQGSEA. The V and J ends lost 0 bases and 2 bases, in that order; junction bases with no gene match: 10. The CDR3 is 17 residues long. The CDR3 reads CSVEDPSRGHFTDTQYF. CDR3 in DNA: TGCAGCGTTGAAGATCCAAGCAGGGGGCATTTCACAGATACGCAGTATTTT.

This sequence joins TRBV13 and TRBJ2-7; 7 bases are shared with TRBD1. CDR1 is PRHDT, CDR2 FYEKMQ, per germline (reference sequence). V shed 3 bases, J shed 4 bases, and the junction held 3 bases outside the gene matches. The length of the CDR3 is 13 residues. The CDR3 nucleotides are TGTGCCAGCAGCTTGGACAGGTCTTACGAGCAGTACTTC. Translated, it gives CASSLDRSYEQYF.

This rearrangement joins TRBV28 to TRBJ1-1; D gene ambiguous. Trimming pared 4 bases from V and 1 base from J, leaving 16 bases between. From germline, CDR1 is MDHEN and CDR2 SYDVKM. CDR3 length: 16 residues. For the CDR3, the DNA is TGTGCCAGCAGTTCCGCCGGGTTCTCGAGGAACACTGAAGCTTTCTTT. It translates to CASSSAGFSRNTEAFF.

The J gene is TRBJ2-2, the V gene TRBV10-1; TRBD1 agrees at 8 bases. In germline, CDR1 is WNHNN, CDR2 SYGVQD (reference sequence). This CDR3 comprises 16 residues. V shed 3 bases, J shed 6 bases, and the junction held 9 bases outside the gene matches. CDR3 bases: TGCGCCAGCAGTGATACCAGGGGGCGATCGGCCGGGGAGCTGTTTTTT. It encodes CASSDTRGRSAGELFF.

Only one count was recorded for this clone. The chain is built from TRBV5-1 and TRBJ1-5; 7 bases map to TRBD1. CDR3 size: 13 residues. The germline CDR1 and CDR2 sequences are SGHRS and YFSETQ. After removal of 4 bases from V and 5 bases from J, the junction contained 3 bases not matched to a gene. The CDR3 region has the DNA TGCGCCAGCAGCCTCGGACAGGATCAGCCCCAGCATTTT. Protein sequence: CASSLGQDQPQHF.

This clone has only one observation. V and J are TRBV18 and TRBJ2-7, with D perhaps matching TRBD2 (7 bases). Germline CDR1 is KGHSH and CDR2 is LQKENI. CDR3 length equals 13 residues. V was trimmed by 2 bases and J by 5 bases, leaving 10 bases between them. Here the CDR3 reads CASSPSGGDEQYF. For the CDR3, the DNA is TGTGCCAGCTCACCATCGGGGGGCGACGAGCAGTACTTC. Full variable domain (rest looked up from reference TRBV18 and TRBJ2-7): NAGVMQNPRHLVRRRGQEARLRCSPMKGHSHVYWYRQLPEEGLKFMVYLQKENIIDESGMPKERFSAEFPKEGPSILRIQQVVRGDSAAYFCASSPSGGDEQYFGPGTRLTVT.

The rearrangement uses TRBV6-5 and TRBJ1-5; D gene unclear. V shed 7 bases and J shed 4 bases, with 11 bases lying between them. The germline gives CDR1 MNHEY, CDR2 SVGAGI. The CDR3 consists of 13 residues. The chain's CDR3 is CASKVAQNQPQHF. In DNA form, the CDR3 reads TGTGCCAGCAAGGTGGCACAGAATCAGCCCCAGCATTTT.

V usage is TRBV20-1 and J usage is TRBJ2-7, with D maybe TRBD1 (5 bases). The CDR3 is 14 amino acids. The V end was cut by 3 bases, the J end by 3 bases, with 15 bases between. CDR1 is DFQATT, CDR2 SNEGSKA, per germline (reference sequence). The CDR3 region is CSASSGMGGYEQYF. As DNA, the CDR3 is TGCAGTGCTAGTTCAGGGATGGGCGGCTACGAGCAGTACTTC.

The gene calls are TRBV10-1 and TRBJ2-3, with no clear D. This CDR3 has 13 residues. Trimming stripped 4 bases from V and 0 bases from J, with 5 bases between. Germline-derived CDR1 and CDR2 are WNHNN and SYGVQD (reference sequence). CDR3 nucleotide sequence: TGCGCCAGCAGTGCTCAGAGCACAGATACGCAGTATTTT. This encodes CASSAQSTDTQYF.

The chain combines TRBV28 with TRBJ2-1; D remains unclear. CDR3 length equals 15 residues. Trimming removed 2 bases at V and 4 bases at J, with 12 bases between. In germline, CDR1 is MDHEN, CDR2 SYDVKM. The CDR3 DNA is TGTGCCAGCAGTTTAGGCGCGGCAAATTACAATGAGCAGTTCTTC. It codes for CASSLGAANYNEQFF.

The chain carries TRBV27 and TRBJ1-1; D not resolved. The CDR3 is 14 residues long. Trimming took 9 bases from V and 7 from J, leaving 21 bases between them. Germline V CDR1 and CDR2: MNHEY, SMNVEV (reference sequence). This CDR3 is CARSQVPMSGEAFF. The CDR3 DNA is TGTGCCAGGTCGCAGGTTCCCATGTCAGGTGAAGCTTTCTTT.

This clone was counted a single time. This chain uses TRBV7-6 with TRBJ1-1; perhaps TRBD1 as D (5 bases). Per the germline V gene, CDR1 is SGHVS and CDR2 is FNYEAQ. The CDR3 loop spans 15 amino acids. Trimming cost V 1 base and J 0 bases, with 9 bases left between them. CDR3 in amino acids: CASSLDTGMNTEAFF. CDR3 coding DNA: TGTGCCAGCAGCTTAGACACAGGTATGAACACTGAAGCTTTCTTT.

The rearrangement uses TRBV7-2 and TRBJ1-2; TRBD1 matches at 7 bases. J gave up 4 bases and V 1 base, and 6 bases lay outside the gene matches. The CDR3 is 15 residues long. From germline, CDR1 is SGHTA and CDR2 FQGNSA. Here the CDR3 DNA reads TGTGCCAGCAGCTTAGAAGAGGGGGCGGGCTATGGCTACACCTTC. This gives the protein CASSLEEGAGYGYTF.

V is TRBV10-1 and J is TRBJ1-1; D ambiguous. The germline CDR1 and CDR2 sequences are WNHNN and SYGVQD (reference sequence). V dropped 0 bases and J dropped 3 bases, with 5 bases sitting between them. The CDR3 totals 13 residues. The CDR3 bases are TGCGCCAGCAGTGAGTCGCAGGACACTGAAGCTTTCTTT. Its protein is CASSESQDTEAFF.

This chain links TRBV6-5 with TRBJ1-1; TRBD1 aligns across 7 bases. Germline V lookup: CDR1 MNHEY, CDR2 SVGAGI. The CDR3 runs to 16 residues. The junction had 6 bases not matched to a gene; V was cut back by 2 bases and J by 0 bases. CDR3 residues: CASSYPGQSMNTEAFF. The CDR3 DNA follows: TGTGCCAGCAGTTACCCGGGACAGTCCATGAACACTGAAGCTTTCTTT.

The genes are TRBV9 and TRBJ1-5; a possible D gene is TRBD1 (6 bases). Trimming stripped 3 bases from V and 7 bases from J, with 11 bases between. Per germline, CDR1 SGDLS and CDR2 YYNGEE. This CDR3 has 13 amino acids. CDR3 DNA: TGTGCCAGCAGCGCAGGGGCTGGACAGCCCCAGCATTTT. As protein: CASSAGAGQPQHF.

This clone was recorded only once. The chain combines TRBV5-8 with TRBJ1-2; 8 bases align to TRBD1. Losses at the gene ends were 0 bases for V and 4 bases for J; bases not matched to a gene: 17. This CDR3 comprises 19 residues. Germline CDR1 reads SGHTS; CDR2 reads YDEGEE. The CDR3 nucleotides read TGTGCCAGCAGCTTGGCGCGGACAGGGTTTAGGGATGTTCTCTATGGCTACACCTTC. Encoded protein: CASSLARTGFRDVLYGYTF.

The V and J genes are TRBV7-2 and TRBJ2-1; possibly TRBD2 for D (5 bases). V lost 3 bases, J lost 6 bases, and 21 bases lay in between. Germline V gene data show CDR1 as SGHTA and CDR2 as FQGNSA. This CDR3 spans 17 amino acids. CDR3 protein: CASSFTALRERVNEQFF. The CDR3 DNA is TGTGCCAGCAGCTTTACGGCATTACGAGAGAGGGTCAATGAGCAGTTCTTC. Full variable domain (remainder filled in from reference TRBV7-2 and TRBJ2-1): GAGVSQSPSNKVTEKGKDVELRCDPISGHTALYWYRQSLGQGLEFLIYFQGNSAPDKSGLPSDRFSAERTGGSVSTLTIQRTQQEDSAVYLCASSFTALRERVNEQFFGPGTRLTVL.

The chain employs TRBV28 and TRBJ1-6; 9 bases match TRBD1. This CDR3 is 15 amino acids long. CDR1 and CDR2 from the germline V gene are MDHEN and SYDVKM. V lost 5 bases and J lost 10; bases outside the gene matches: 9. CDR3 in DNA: TGTGCCAGCAGTGCATGGGACAGGGAGCTCTCACCCCTCCACTTT. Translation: CASSAWDRELSPLHF.

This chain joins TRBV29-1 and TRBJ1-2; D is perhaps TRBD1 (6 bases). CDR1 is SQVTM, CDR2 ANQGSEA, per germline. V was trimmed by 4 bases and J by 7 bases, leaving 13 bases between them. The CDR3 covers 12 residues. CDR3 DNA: TGCAGCGTTGTGACAGGCGGGGGTGGCTACACCTTC. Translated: CSVVTGGGGYTF.

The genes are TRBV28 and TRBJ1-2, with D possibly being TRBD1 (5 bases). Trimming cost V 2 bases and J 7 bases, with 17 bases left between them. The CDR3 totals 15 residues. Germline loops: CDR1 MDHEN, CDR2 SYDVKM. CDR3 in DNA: TGTGCCAGCAGTTTACCGGGAGCAACTAGGGGTGGCTACACCTTC. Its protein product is CASSLPGATRGGYTF.

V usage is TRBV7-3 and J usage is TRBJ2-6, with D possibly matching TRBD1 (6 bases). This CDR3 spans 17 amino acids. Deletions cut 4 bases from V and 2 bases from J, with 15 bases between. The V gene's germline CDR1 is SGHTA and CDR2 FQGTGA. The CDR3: CASSYLGTTTGANVLTF. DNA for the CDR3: TGTGCCAGCAGCTACCTAGGGACAACTACTGGGGCCAACGTCCTGACTTTC.